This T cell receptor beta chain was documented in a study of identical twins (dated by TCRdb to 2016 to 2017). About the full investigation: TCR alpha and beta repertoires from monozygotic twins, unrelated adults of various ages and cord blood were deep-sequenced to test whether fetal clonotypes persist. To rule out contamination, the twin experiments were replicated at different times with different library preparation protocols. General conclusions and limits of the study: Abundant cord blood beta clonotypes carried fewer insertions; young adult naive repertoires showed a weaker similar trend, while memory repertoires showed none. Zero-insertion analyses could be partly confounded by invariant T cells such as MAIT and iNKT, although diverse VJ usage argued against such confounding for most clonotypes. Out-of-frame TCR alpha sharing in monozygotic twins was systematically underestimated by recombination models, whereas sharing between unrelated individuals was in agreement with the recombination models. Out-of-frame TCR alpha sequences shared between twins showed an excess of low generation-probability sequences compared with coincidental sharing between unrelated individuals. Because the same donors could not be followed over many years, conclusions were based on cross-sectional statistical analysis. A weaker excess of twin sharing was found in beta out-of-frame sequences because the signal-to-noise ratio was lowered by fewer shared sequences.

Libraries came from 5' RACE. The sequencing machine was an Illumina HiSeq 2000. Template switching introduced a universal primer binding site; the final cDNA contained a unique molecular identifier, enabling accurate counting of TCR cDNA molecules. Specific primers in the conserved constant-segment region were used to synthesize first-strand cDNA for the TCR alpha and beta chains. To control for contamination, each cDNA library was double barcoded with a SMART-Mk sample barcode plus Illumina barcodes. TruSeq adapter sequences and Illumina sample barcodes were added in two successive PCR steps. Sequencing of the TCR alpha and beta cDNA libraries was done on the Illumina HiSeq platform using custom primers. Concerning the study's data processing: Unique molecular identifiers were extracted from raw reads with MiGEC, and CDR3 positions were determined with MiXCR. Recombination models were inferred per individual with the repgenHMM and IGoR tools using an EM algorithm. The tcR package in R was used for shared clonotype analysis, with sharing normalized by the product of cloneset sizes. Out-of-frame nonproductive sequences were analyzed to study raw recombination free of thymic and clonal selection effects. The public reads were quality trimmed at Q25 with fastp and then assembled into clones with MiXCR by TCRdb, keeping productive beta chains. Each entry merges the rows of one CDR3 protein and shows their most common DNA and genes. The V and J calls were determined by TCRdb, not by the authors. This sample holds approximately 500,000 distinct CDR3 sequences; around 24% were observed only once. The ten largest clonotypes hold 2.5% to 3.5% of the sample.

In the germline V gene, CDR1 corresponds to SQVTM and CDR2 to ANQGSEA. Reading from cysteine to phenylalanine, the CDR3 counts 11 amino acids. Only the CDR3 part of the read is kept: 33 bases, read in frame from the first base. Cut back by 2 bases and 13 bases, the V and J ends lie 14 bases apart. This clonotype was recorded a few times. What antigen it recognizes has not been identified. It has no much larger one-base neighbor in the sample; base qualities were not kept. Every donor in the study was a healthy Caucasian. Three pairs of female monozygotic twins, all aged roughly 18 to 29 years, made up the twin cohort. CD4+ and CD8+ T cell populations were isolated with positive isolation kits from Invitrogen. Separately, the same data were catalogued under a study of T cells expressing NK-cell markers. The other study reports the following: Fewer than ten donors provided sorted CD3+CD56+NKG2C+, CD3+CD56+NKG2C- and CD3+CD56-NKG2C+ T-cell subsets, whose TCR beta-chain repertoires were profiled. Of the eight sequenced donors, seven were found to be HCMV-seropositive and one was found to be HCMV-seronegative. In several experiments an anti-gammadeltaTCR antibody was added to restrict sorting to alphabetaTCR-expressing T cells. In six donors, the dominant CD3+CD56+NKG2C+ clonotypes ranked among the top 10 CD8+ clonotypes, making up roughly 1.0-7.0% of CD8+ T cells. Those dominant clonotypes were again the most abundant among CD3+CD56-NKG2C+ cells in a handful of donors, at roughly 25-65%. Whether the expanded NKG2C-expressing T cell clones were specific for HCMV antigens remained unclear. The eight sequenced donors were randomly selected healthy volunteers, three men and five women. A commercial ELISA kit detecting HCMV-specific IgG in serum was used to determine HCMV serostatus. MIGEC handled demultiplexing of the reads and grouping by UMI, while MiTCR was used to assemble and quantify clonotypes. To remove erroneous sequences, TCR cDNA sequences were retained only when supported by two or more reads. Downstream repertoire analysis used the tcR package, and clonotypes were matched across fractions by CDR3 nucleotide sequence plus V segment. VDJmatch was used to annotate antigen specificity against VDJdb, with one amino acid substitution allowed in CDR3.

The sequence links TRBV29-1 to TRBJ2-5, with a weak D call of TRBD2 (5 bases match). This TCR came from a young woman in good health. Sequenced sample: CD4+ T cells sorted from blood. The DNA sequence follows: TGCAGCGTTGAAAGGGAGAGCAGAGGGTACTTC. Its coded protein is CSVERESRGYF.